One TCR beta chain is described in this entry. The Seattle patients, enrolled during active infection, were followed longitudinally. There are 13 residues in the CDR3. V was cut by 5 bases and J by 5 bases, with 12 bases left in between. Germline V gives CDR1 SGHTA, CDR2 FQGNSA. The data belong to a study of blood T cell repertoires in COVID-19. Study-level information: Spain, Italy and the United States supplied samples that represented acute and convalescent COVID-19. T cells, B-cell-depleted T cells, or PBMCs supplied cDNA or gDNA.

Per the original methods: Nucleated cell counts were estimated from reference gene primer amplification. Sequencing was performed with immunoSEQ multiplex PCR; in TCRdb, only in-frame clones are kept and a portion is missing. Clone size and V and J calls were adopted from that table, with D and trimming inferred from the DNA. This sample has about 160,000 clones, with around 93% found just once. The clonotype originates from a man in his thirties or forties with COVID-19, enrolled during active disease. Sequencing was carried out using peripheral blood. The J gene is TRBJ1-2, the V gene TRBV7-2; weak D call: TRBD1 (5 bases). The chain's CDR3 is CASSPPTVYGYTF. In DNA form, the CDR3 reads TGTGCCAGCAGCCCACCGACAGTGTATGGCTACACCTTC.